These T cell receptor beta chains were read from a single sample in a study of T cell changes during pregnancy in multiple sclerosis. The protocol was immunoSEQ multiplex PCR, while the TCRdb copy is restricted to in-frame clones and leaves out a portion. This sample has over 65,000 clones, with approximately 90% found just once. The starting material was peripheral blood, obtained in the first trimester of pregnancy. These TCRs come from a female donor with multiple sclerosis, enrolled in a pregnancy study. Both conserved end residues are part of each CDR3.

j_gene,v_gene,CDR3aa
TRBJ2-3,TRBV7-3,CASSLTKRKTSTDTQYF
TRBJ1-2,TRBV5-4,CASSPRDRVYGYTF
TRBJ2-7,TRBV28,CASRLASGTGDLYEQYF
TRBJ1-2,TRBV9,CASSRPSRGNNGYTF
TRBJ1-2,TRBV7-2,CASNLPYGGGYTF
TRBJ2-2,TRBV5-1,CASSLETGNTGELFF
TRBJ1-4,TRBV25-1,CASSEITPGRGEKLFF
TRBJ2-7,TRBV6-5,CASSGGTSGSYEQYF
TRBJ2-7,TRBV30,CAWGAMAGLEQYF
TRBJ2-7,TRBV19,CASSIGDRDYEQYF
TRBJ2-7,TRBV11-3,CASSSGGENEQYF
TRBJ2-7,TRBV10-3,CAIRAGQGRREQYF
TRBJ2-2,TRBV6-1,CASRREDRTGELFF
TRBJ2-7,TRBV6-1,CASSDPRDRDYEQYF
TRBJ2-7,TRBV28,CASIPLGLAGDPYEQYF
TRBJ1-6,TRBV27,CASSLSSGHYNSPLHF